This T cell receptor beta chain appears in the sequencing data of a study of OX40 agonist ivuxolimab in advanced cancers. Across the study: Patient treatment consisted of intravenous ivuxolimab administration every 2 weeks at 0.01 to 10 mg/kg.

Regarding the study as a whole: Researchers did not determine the expanded peripheral T cells' antigen specificity. Among some nonresponders, normalized T-cell clonal expansion was also low. At 0.1 to 3.0 mg/kg and by week 6, CD4+ and CD8+ T cells in the blood had expanded clonally.

Sequenced by immunoSEQ multiplex PCR; TCRdb stores in-frame clones only, minus some. This sample has approximately 58,000 clones, with about 83% found just once. Germline CDR1 reads DFQATT; CDR2 reads SNEGSKA (reference sequence). This CDR3 is 8 amino acids long. Concerning this clone itself: The antigen remains undetermined. One end of the junction fails to match germline, which may point to a read error.

The sample consisted of CD4+ or CD8+ T cells sorted from blood, taken in a trial of the OX40 agonist ivuxolimab. This sequence originates from an adult with an advanced solid tumor such as melanoma, head and neck, liver or kidney cancer. The gene calls are TRBV20-1 and TRBJ1-2; tentative D call: TRBD1 (6 bases). CDR3: CSATDRLF. The CDR3 nucleotides read TGCAGTGCTACCGACAGGCTCTTC.